What follows are 23 T cell receptor beta chains derived from one specimen sequenced in a study of T cell responses to AZD1222 COVID-19 vaccine. The assay was immunoSEQ multiplex PCR, and TCRdb's table has in-frame clones only and misses some. Of approximately 160,000 clones listed, about 87% are singletons. The sample was peripheral blood, taken on day 0 of AZD1222 vaccination. The receptors originated from an adult in good health.

The rearrangement joins TRBV27 to TRBJ1-4, with D perhaps TRBD1 (6 bases). V shed 3 bases and J shed 10 bases, with 21 bases lying between them. The length of the CDR3 is 16 residues. Germline V lookup: CDR1 MNHEY, CDR2 SMNVEV (reference sequence). The CDR3 loop is CASSFQGRDITRKLFF. In nucleotides, the CDR3 is TGTGCCAGCAGTTTCCAGGGGCGGGACATCACGCGAAAACTGTTTTTT.

The rearrangement joins TRBV5-5 to TRBJ2-5, with a weak D call TRBD1 (6 bases). The length of the CDR3 is 13 residues. CDR1 is SGHKS, CDR2 YYEKEE, per germline (reference sequence). Between the trimmed V and J ends, which lost 4 bases and 5 bases, there was a span of 12 bases. CDR3 DNA sequence: TGTGCCAGCAGCCCACAGGGCGATGAGACCCAGTACTTC. This encodes CASSPQGDETQYF.

The chain is built from TRBV27 and TRBJ1-1, with D possibly TRBD1 on 5 matching bases. The CDR3 spans 12 residues. CDR1 MNHEY and CDR2 SMNVEV come from the germline V gene (reference sequence). Trimming shortened V by 6 bases and J by 10 bases, and 15 bases separated the two germline ends. CDR3 DNA sequence: TGTGCCAGCAGCCCCTTATCGGGGCGAGCTTTCTTT. This encodes CASSPLSGRAFF.

This chain links TRBV24-1 with TRBJ2-2; D may be TRBD1 (6 bases). Trimming left V 1 base short and J 4 bases short, with 12 bases between. Per germline, CDR1 KGHDR and CDR2 SFDVKD. The CDR3 has 16 amino acids. CDR3 DNA: TGTGCCACCAGTGATTTCGCAGGGGACGGCACCGGGGAGCTGTTTTTT. Translating gives CATSDFAGDGTGELFF.

This clone was counted a few times. The V and J genes are TRBV7-9 and TRBJ1-4, with D unresolved. This CDR3 has 13 residues. V dropped 3 bases and J dropped 5 bases, with 7 bases sitting between them. Germline V CDR1 and CDR2: SEHNR, FQNEAQ (reference sequence). CDR3 loop: CASSFGGNEKLFF. The CDR3 bases are TGTGCCAGCAGCTTCGGCGGGAATGAAAAACTGTTTTTT.

For the CDR3, the DNA is TGTGCCAGCAGTGAAGGGGGGTTCAGGAGCAATCAGCCCCAGCATTTT. This sequence encodes CASSEGGFRSNQPQHF. The chain employs TRBV2 and TRBJ1-5, with D possibly being TRBD1 (5 bases). Trimming removed 1 base from V and 1 base from J, with 11 bases in between. Germline CDR1 SNHLY, CDR2 FYNNEI. The CDR3 has 16 residues.

The chain employs TRBV28 and TRBJ2-7; 15 bases fit TRBD2. The CDR3 extends over 14 amino acids. In germline, CDR1 is MDHEN, CDR2 SYDVKM. The trim removed 8 bases at V and 6 bases at J, leaving 5 bases unmatched. The CDR3 DNA follows: TGTGCCAGCGGGGGACTAGCGGGAGGAGTCGAGCAGTACTTC. It translates to CASGGLAGGVEQYF. The entire variable domain, with the rest obtained from reference TRBV28 and TRBJ2-7, is as follows: DVKVTQSSRYLVKRTGEKVFLECVQDMDHENMFWYRQDPGLGLRLIYFSYDVKMKEKGDIPEGYSVSREKKERFSLILESASTNQTSMYLCASGGLAGGVEQYFGPGTRLTVT.

This clone was picked up a small number of times. The J gene is TRBJ1-4, the V gene TRBV6-1, with D possibly being TRBD1 (5 bases). The CDR3 consists of 15 residues. The V gene's germline CDR1 is MNHNS and CDR2 SASEGT. The V end lost 2 bases, the J end lost 3 bases, and 10 bases lay between the germline ends. The CDR3 loop is CASSERGGANEKLFF. CDR3 nucleotide sequence: TGTGCCAGCAGTGAACGTGGGGGGGCTAATGAAAAACTGTTTTTT.

There are a few counts of this clone. V and J are TRBV4-1 and TRBJ2-7; 7 positions agree with TRBD2. Losses at the gene ends were 1 base for V and 1 base for J; bases not matched to a gene: 4. Germline values: CDR1 MGHRA, CDR2 YSYEKL. The CDR3 runs to 15 residues. In nucleotides, the CDR3 is TGCGCCAGCAGCCAAGCGCTAGCGGCATCCTACGAGCAGTACTTC. Its translation: CASSQALAASYEQYF.

The CDR3 DNA is TGTGCCAGCAGGCGAGGGACAGGGGGCACTAGGAATCAGCCCCAGCATTTT. This translates into CASRRGTGGTRNQPQHF. The chain has TRBV6-6 and TRBJ1-5; 12 bases align to TRBD1. The ends lost 6 bases at V and 4 bases at J; junction bases unmatched: 10. The CDR3 runs to 17 residues. Germline CDR1 and CDR2: MNHNY and SVGAGI (reference sequence).

This chain links TRBV6-1 with TRBJ2-7; 8 nucleotides agree with TRBD1. CDR1 and CDR2 from the germline V gene are MNHNS and SASEGT. The CDR3 covers 13 residues. The J segment lost 4 bases and the V segment lost 5 bases, leaving 4 bases of the junction unmatched. Here the CDR3 DNA reads TGTGCCAGCAGTTTCCGACAGGGGTACGAGCAGTACTTC. This encodes CASSFRQGYEQYF.

V and J are TRBV29-1 and TRBJ1-2; no clear D. There are 14 residues in the CDR3. Germline CDR1 is SQVTM and CDR2 is ANQGSEA. CDR3 DNA sequence: TGCACCGCATCAGGCGGGATGAGTAACTATGGCTACACCTTC. Its protein is CTASGGMSNYGYTF.

The gene calls are TRBV7-2 and TRBJ2-1; D is unresolved. The ends were cut back, 1 base at V and 6 bases at J, with 10 bases in the middle. This CDR3 has 14 amino acids. Per the germline V gene, CDR1 is SGHTA and CDR2 is FQGNSA. In DNA form, the CDR3 reads TGTGCCAGCAGCTTAGAAGTTACACTCAATGAGCAGTTCTTC. Its protein product is CASSLEVTLNEQFF. Drawing the rest from reference TRBV7-2 and TRBJ2-1, the complete variable domain is GAGVSQSPSNKVTEKGKDVELRCDPISGHTALYWYRQSLGQGLEFLIYFQGNSAPDKSGLPSDRFSAERTGGSVSTLTIQRTQQEDSAVYLCASSLEVTLNEQFFGPGTRLTVL.

This chain uses TRBV5-5 with TRBJ1-5; no reliable D call. Germline lookup yields CDR1 SGHKS and CDR2 YYEKEE (reference sequence). The CDR3 has 14 residues. V lost 0 bases, J lost 7 bases, and 11 bases lay in between. CDR3 protein: CASSLELLPQPQHF. CDR3 in DNA: TGTGCCAGCAGCTTGGAATTGCTGCCGCAGCCCCAGCATTTT.

CDR3 sequence: CASSDGLAGDEQFF. The CDR3 nucleotides read TGTGCCAGCAGTGACGGACTAGCGGGAGATGAGCAGTTCTTC. V and J are TRBV6-4 and TRBJ2-1; 13 bases are shared with TRBD2. V shed 2 bases and J 8 bases; nucleotides not matched to a gene: 0. In germline, CDR1 is MRHNA, CDR2 SNTAGT. The length of the CDR3 is 14 residues.

This rearrangement joins TRBV5-1 to TRBJ2-2; TRBD1 matches at 9 bases. Per germline, CDR1 SGHRS and CDR2 YFSETQ. V lost 3 bases to trimming and J lost 7 bases; unmatched junction nucleotides: 10. The CDR3 spans 16 residues. CDR3 bases: TGCGCCAGCAGCTATTCCGGGACAGGGCGGGTCGGGGAGCTGTTTTTT. Encoded protein: CASSYSGTGRVGELFF.

This chain joins TRBV14 and TRBJ2-1; TRBD2 agrees at 7 bases. Germline V gene sequence: CDR1 SGHDN, CDR2 FVKESK. This CDR3 has 14 residues. V lost 4 bases, J lost 3 bases, and 3 bases stayed unmatched. The CDR3 spells CASSRGGSYNEQFF. Written as DNA, the CDR3 is TGTGCCAGCAGCCGCGGCGGGAGCTACAATGAGCAGTTCTTC.

The CDR3 loop is CASSVFRTGLSTNEKLFF. Written as DNA, the CDR3 is TGTGCCAGCAGTGTTTTCAGGACAGGGCTCAGTACTAATGAAAAACTGTTTTTT. The J gene is TRBJ1-4, the V gene TRBV6-1; TRBD1 agrees at 8 bases. The CDR3 spans 18 residues. V gave up 4 bases and J gave up 2 bases; unmatched junction bases: 12. The germline gives CDR1 MNHNS, CDR2 SASEGT.

The chain is built from TRBV18 and TRBJ2-2; D gene uncertain. The CDR3 extends over 13 amino acids. Trimming took 3 bases from V and 4 from J, leaving 6 bases between them. CDR1 is KGHSH and CDR2 is LQKENI in the germline V gene. CDR3 DNA sequence: TGTGCCAGCTCACCGACCCTCACCGGGGAGCTGTTTTTT. Translating it yields CASSPTLTGELFF.

The J gene is TRBJ2-5, the V gene TRBV15; maybe TRBD1 (7 bases). With 5 bases removed from V and 5 bases from J, the gap between germline ends came to 15 bases. This CDR3 region has 14 residues. Germline CDR1 is LNHNV and CDR2 is YYDKDF (reference sequence). The DNA for the CDR3 is TGTGCCACCAGCGCCGAGACAGGGACTGAGACCCAGTACTTC. This sequence encodes CATSAETGTETQYF.

Remarks on this clone: At one end the junction does not follow the germline gene, possibly because of a read error. The V gene is TRBV27, the J gene TRBJ2-7; D may be TRBD2 (6 bases). The CDR3 runs 12 residues. The germline gives CDR1 MNHEY, CDR2 SMNVEV (reference sequence). The CDR3: CASKQLTGERDF. The CDR3 nucleotides read TGTGCCAGCAAACAATTAACGGGGGAACGGGACTTC.

This sequence joins TRBV28 and TRBJ1-6, with D possibly matching TRBD1 (6 bases). Germline values: CDR1 MDHEN, CDR2 SYDVKM. The CDR3 runs 15 residues. Trimming left V 3 bases short and J 5 bases short, with 11 bases between. CDR3 bases: TGTGCCAGCAGTTTGGGGGGGCCGGATAATTCACCCCTCCACTTT. This sequence encodes CASSLGGPDNSPLHF.

This clone was found once. The chain links TRBV28 to TRBJ2-7; perhaps TRBD1 as D (6 bases). Germline values: CDR1 MDHEN, CDR2 SYDVKM. V was clipped by 6 bases and J by 2 bases, with 14 bases between them. CDR3 length: 14 residues. The CDR3 loop is CASSRYRVAYEQYF. CDR3 nucleotide sequence: TGTGCCAGCAGCCGATACAGGGTCGCCTACGAGCAGTACTTC.